This T cell receptor beta chain appears in the sequencing data of a study of blood T cell repertoires in COVID-19. Generated by immunoSEQ multiplex PCR, the TCRdb table keeps only in-frame clones and is missing some. Of some 530,000 clones listed, 75% to 90% are singletons. This clone appeared a single time. J lost 2 bases, V lost 4 bases, and 4 bases had no gene match. CDR3 size: 15 residues. Germline V gene sequence: CDR1 SNHLY, CDR2 FYNNEI. Sequenced material: PBMCs or T cells enriched from blood (not recorded which). The origin of this receptor is a woman aged 55-70 years who had recovered from COVID-19. The chain employs TRBV2 and TRBJ2-1, with 8 bases matching TRBD1. This CDR3 is CASSGQGPPYNEQFF. The CDR3 DNA reads as TGTGCCAGCAGTGGACAGGGGCCCCCCTACAATGAGCAGTTCTTC.